These T cell receptor beta chains were read from a single sample in a study of cytotoxic CD8 clonotypes in ibrutinib-treated CLL. Assay: immunoSEQ multiplex PCR; the TCRdb copy retains only in-frame clones and omits some. In the table there are around 33,000 clones, around 70% of which are singletons. The sequencing used PBMCs, collected before ibrutinib treatment. The origin of the receptors is a human donor with chronic lymphocytic leukemia. CDR3s include the opening cysteine and the closing phenylalanine or tryptophan.

cdr3_aa	v_call	j_call
CASTVSSVWPGVGTQYF	TRBV19	TRBJ2-5
CASSTDRVPVNGELFF	TRBV7-8	TRBJ2-2
CASSQGDRNNQPQHF	TRBV4-1	TRBJ1-5
CASSESQLDTQYF	TRBV2	TRBJ2-3
CAWSVQGNTIYF	TRBV30	TRBJ1-3
CASSDPTTGSGNTIYF	TRBV9	TRBJ1-3
CASSMIQGMHTEAFF	TRBV19	TRBJ1-1
CASSDSEGGEQFF	TRBV6-4	TRBJ2-1
CAWSLRTGPNQPQHF	TRBV30	TRBJ1-5
CASSQEPAGRSGANVLTF	TRBV4-3	TRBJ2-6
CASSSREALNQPQHF	TRBV6-5	TRBJ1-5
CASSLRGGARADTQYF	TRBV28	TRBJ2-3
CASSYSGRTGNTIYF	TRBV6-5	TRBJ1-3
CASSYQPQHF	TRBV6-5	TRBJ1-5
CASSLEDGRAGDTQYF	TRBV7-9	TRBJ2-3
CASSVDGRVTGELFF	TRBV9	TRBJ2-2
CSVTGGYGYTF	TRBV29-1	TRBJ1-2
CASSIGPGGKETQYF	TRBV7-2	TRBJ2-5
CASSYSGGYNEQFF	TRBV6-5	TRBJ2-1
CASTRSGPYNEQFF	TRBV27	TRBJ2-1